This TCR beta chain was recovered during a study of identical twins. There were only healthy Caucasians among the donors. The V segment lost 3 bases and the J segment 9 bases; nucleotides outside the gene matches: 12. Germline CDR1 reads KGHDR; CDR2 reads SFDVKD. There are 16 residues in the CDR3. In TCRdb, the 5' RACE reads were re-called with MiXCR into one record per CDR3 protein. The table lists 450,000 or so distinct CDR3 sequences, approximately 24% of them singletons, with 2.9% in the top ten. The sample also formed part of further work on T cells expressing NK-cell markers. That investigation notes: Serological testing identified most of the eight sequenced donors as HCMV-seropositive and one as seronegative.

This chain uses TRBV24-1 with TRBJ2-1; TRBD2 agrees at 8 bases. The material sequenced was CD4+ T cells sorted from blood. The TCR originated in a young woman in good health. The CDR3 loop is CATSDPTAGVGAEQFF. Written as DNA, the CDR3 is TGTGCCACCAGTGATCCCACAGCGGGAGTGGGTGCTGAGCAGTTCTTC.